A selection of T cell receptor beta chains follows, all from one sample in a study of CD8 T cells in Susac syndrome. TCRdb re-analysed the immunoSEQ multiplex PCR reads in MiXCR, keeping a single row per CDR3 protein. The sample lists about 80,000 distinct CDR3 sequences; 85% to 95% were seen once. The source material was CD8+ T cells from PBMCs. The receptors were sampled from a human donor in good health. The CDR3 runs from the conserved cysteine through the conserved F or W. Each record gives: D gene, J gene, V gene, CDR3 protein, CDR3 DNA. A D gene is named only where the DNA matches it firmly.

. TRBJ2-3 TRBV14 CASSQGHYSTDTQYF TGTGCCAGCAGCCAAGGTCACTACTCCACAGATACGCAGTATTTT
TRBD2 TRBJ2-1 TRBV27 CASTYTSGGGNEQFF TGTGCCAGCACCTACACTAGCGGGGGGGGAAATGAGCAGTTCTTC
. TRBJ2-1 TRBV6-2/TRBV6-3 CASSGTLHNEQFF TGTGCCAGCAGCGGGACTCTCCACAATGAGCAGTTCTTC
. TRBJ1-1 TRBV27 CASRAGDDEAFF TGTGCCAGCAGAGCCGGAGACGATGAAGCTTTCTTT
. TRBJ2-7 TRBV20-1 CSARELAYEQYF TGCAGTGCTAGAGAACTAGCTTACGAGCAGTACTTC
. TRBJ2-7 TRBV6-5 CASSHPAADEQYF TGTGCCAGCAGTCATCCAGCAGCTGACGAGCAGTACTTC
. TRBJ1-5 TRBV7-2 CASSFLGVNQPQHF TGTGCCAGCAGCTTTCTAGGGGTCAATCAGCCCCAGCATTTT
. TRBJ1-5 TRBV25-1 CASAAQGWDQPQHF TGTGCCAGCGCGGCCCAGGGTTGGGATCAGCCCCAGCATTTT
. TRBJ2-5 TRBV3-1 CASSQDEANWAETQYF TGTGCCAGCAGCCAAGATGAAGCGAATTGGGCGGAGACCCAGTACTTC
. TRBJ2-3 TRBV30 CAWSVGLPDTQYF TGTGCCTGGAGTGTGGGCCTTCCAGATACGCAGTATTTT